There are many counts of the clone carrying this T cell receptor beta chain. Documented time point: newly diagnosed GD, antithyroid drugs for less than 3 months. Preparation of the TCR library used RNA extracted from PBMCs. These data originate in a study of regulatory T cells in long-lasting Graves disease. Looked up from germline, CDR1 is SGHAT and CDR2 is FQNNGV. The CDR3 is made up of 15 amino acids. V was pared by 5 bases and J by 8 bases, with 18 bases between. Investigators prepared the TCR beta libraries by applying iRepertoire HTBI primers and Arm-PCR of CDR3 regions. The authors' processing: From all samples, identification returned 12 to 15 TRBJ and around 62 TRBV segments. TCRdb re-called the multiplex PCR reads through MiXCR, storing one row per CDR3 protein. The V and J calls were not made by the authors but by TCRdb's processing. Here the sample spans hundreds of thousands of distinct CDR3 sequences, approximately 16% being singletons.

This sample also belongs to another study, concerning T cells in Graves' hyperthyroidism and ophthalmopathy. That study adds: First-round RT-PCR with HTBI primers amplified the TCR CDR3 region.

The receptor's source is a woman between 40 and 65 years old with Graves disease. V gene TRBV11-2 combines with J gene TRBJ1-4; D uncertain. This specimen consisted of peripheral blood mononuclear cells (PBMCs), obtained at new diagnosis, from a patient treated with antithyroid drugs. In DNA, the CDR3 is TGTGCCAGCAGCCAATCCTTATCTGTGACCGAAAAACTGTTTTTT. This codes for CASSQSLSVTEKLFF. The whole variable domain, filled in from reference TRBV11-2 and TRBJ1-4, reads EAGVAQSPRYKIIEKRQSVAFWCNPISGHATLYWYQQILGQGPKLLIQFQNNGVVDDSQLPKDRFSAERLKGVDSTLKIQPAKLEDSAVYLCASSQSLSVTEKLFFGSGTQLSVL.